This TCR beta chain was profiled in a study of regulatory T cells in long-lasting Graves disease. Turning to the study itself: The definition of persistent Graves' disease was over 5 years of antithyroid drugs with positive TSH receptor antibodies.

Construction of the TCR beta libraries employed iRepertoire HTBI primers in conjunction with Arm-PCR of CDR3 regions. Each CDR3 protein is one row after TCRdb ran MiXCR on the multiplex PCR reads. The repertoire holds roughly 400,000 distinct CDR3 sequences, about 20% seen once, with less than 25% in the top ten. Germline V lookup: CDR1 SNHLY, CDR2 FYNNEI. The CDR3 has 15 residues. Trimming stripped 4 bases from V and 6 bases from J, with 13 bases between. This sample's time point: persistent/refractory GD, antithyroid drugs over 5 years with positive TRAb. The authors made the TCR library using RNA they extracted from PBMCs. This clonotype was picked up many times.

Sequencing used peripheral blood mononuclear cells (PBMCs), obtained when the disease was refractory, from a patient treated with antithyroid drugs. The chain has TRBV2 and TRBJ1-6, with D perhaps matching TRBD1 (6 bases). The receptor was derived from a female donor with Graves disease. This CDR3 reads CASSGMSGVNSPLHF. The DNA of the CDR3 is TGTGCCAGCAGTGGAATGTCAGGGGTTAATTCACCCCTCCACTTT.